This T cell receptor (beta chain) was recovered during a study of shared clonotypes between healthy human individuals. The protocol was immunoSEQ multiplex PCR, while the TCRdb copy is restricted to in-frame clones and leaves out a portion. The repertoire holds roughly 1,100,000 clones, with roughly 75% as singletons. Naive CD45RA+ and memory CD45RA-negative subsets were split from CD4+ cells. Germline assignment: CDR1 GTSNPN and CDR2 SVGIG (reference sequence). J was trimmed by 7 bases and V by 4 bases; bases with no gene match: 10. The CDR3 extends over 15 amino acids. The TCR was taken from a man between 18 and 29 years old in good health. Source material: memory CD4+ T cells sorted from blood. Subset noted: CD45RA-negative fraction. This chain uses TRBV30 with TRBJ2-1, with 10 nucleotides matching TRBD2. This chain's CDR3 is CAWNLLAGPGNEQFF. CDR3 DNA: TGTGCCTGGAACCTACTAGCGGGGCCGGGTAATGAGCAGTTCTTC.